These T cell receptor beta chains were read from a single sample in a study of T cells after posttransplantation cyclophosphamide. The protocol was immunoSEQ multiplex PCR, while the TCRdb copy is restricted to in-frame clones and leaves out a portion. Observed in the sample are some 18,000 clones, none of them singletons. The sample was PBMCs, taken after allogeneic stem cell transplant with posttransplant cyclophosphamide. Source of these receptors: a female patient younger than 45 who received an allogeneic stem cell transplant from a related donor, was CMV-positive, and had no GVHD. A subset of T cells may come from the graft donor. Each CDR3 is given without its conserved first and last residue.

v_gene: TRBV28; CDR3aa: ASSPGTSGRAVGETQY
v_gene: TRBV6-5; CDR3aa: ASSYEQALYNEQF
v_gene: TRBV30; CDR3aa: AWSPTGSDSINEKLF
v_gene: TRBV2; CDR3aa: ASRELASGSYEQY
v_gene: TRBV6-5; CDR3aa: ASSRTGGVDTIY
v_gene: TRBV4-2; CDR3aa: ASSLRTGDGKNYGYT
v_gene: TRBV4-2; CDR3aa: ASSRDRSYEQY
v_gene: TRBV5-1; CDR3aa: ASSATGEESLNEKLF
v_gene: TRBV6-5; CDR3aa: ASKRGRGNEQF
v_gene: TRBV5-8; CDR3aa: ASSPAGGDEQY
v_gene: TRBV11-3; CDR3aa: ASSQGLGVRSYNEQF
v_gene: TRBV6-5; CDR3aa: ASSYTGEQPQH
v_gene: TRBV10-2; CDR3aa: ASSEFPGQGNEQY
v_gene: TRBV6-1; CDR3aa: ASSVQGGWGEKLF
v_gene: TRBV11-2; CDR3aa: ASSSRQGSPQSPLH
v_gene: TRBV9; CDR3aa: ASSVEDAETYEQY
v_gene: TRBV29-1; CDR3aa: SVCWTGGFRETQY
v_gene: TRBV2; CDR3aa: ASTSEQGGEQY
v_gene: TRBV25-1; CDR3aa: ASSGLAEFTGELF
v_gene: TRBV29-1; CDR3aa: SVEDGGRGQGLPGELF
v_gene: TRBV29-1; CDR3aa: SVFRDSTNNEQF
v_gene: TRBV6-4; CDR3aa: ASSDEGNEQF
v_gene: TRBV28; CDR3aa: ASSRDSVGQPQH
v_gene: TRBV19; CDR3aa: ASRRTGSGGETQY
v_gene: TRBV6-1; CDR3aa: ASSESGPGGTQY
v_gene: TRBV7-9; CDR3aa: ASSADSYGYT
v_gene: TRBV27; CDR3aa: ASSLSRSYGYT
v_gene: TRBV5-4; CDR3aa: ASSLEVTASTYEQY
v_gene: TRBV30; CDR3aa: AWTSRSIGWAYEQY
v_gene: TRBV5-1; CDR3aa: ASSLALASDDTDTQY
v_gene: TRBV7-7; CDR3aa: ASSYRWTGKETQY
v_gene: TRBV7-6; CDR3aa: ASSLVGLANTDTQY